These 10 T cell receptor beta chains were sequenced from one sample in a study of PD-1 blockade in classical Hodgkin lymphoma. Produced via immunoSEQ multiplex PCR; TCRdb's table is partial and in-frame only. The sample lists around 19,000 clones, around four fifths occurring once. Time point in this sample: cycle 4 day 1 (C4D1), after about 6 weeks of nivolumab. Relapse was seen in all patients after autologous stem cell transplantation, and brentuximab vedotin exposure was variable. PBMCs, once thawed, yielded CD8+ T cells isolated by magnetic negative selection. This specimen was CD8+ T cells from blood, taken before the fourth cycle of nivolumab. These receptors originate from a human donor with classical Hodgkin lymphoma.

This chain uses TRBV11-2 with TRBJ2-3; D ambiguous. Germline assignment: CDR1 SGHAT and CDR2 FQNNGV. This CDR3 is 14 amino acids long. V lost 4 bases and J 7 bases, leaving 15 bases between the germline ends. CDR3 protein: CASSSLVGRNTQYF. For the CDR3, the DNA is TGTGCCAGCAGCTCCCTGGTGGGTAGAAATACGCAGTATTTT.

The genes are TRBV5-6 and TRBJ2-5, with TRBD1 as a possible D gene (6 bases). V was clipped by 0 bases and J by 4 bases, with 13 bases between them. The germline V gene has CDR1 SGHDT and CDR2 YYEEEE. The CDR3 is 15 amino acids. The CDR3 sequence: CASSLAVGAGETQYF. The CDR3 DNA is TGTGCCAGCAGCTTGGCCGTGGGGGCGGGAGAGACCCAGTACTTC. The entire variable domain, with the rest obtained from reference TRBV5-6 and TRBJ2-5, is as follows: DAGVTQSPTHLIKTRGQQVTLRCSPKSGHDTVSWYQQALGQGPQFIFQYYEEEERQRGNFPDRFSGHQFPNYSSELNVNALLLGDSALYLCASSLAVGAGETQYFGPGTRLLVL.

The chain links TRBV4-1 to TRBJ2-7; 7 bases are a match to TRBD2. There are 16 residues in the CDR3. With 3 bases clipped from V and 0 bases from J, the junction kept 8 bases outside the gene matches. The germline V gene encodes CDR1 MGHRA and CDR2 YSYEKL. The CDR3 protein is CASSQNLAESSYEQYF. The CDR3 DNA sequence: TGCGCCAGCAGCCAGAACCTAGCGGAGAGCTCCTACGAGCAGTACTTC.

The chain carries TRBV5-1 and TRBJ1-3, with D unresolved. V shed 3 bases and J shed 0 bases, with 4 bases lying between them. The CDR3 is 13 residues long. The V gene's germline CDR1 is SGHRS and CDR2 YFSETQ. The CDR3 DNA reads TGCGCCAGCAGCTGGAACTCTGGAAACACCATATATTTT. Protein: CASSWNSGNTIYF.

The CDR3 sequence: CASSPLLRGSPYEQYF. DNA of the CDR3: TGTGCCAGCAGCCCCCTCCTCAGGGGTAGCCCCTACGAGCAGTACTTC. The V gene is TRBV5-6, the J gene TRBJ2-7, with D possibly matching TRBD1 (6 bases). Trimming removed 4 bases from V and 2 bases from J, with 19 bases in between. Looked up from germline, CDR1 is SGHDT and CDR2 is YYEEEE. The CDR3 sequence is 16 residues long.

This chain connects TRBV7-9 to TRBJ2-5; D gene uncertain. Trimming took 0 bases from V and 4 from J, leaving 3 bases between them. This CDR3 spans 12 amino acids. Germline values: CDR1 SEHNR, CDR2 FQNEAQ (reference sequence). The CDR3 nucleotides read TGTGCCAGCAGCTTAGCTGTAGAGACCCAGTACTTC. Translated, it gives CASSLAVETQYF.

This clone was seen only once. DNA of the CDR3: TGTGCCAGCAGACCGGACGCAACTAATGAAAAACTGTTTTTT. Encoded protein: CASRPDATNEKLFF. The genes are TRBV7-9 and TRBJ1-4; D gene uncertain. Germline V gene data show CDR1 as SEHNR and CDR2 as FQNEAQ (reference sequence). This CDR3 comprises 14 residues. V was pared by 6 bases and J by 0 bases, with 8 bases between. Based on the CDR3 plus reference TRBV7-9 and TRBJ1-4, the full variable domain is DTGVSQNPRHKITKRGQNVTFRCDPISEHNRLYWYRQTLGQGPEFLTYFQNEAQLEKSRLLSDRFSAERPKGSFSTLEIQRTEQGDSAMYLCASRPDATNEKLFFGSGTQLSVL.

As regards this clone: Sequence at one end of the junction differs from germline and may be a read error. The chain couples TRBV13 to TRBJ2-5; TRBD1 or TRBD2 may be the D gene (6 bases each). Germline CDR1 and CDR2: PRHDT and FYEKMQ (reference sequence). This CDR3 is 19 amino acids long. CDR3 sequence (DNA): TGTGCCTCGGGGATGGGACATGGGGGCCGCGGGGACATGGGGGCCGCGTCGCACTTC. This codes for CASGMGHGGRGDMGAASHF.

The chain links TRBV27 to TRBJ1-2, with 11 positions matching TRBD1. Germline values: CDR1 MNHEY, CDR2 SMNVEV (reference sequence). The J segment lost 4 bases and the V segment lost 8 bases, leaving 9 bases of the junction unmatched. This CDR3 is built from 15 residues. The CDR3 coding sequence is TGTGCCAGCCGTGTCGGGACAGGGGGTCGCTATGGCTACACCTTC. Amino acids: CASRVGTGGRYGYTF.

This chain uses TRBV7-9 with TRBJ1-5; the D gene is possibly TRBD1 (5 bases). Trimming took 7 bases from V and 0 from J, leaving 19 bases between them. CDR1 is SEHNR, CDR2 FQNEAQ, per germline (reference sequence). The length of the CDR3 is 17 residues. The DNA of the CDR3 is TGTGCCAGCATACTAGCGGGGTGGGGGTATAGCAATCAGCCCCAGCATTTT. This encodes CASILAGWGYSNQPQHF.